One sample yielded the 5 T cell receptor beta chains listed below, sequenced in a study of T cells after yellow fever vaccination. TCRdb re-called the 5' RACE reads through MiXCR, storing one row per CDR3 protein. The sample shows over 130,000 distinct CDR3 sequences, roughly 8.2% of them seen only once. The material sequenced was CD4+ T cells sorted from PBMCs, taken 5 days after the yellow fever booster vaccination. These receptors originate from a man younger than 40 who received the YFV17D yellow fever vaccine.

About this clonotype: Possible read error: a much larger clone is one base away. The chain links TRBV21-1 to TRBJ2-5; the table's D call TRBD1 went unverified against the DNA. TRBV21-1 is recorded as a pseudogene. The CDR3 spans 13 residues. Written as DNA, the CDR3 is TGTGCCAGCGAGACGGGCAGGGGAGAGACCCAGCACTTC. Translation gives CASETGRGETQHF.

This clonotype was observed at least ten times. The J gene is TRBJ2-1, the V gene TRBV2; no clear D. V was shortened by 7 bases and J by 5 bases, with 6 bases between the two germline ends. CDR1 is SNHLY, CDR2 FYNNEI, per germline. This CDR3 is 11 amino acids long. The CDR3, as DNA: TGTGCCAGCAAACTCGACAATGAGCAGTTCTTC. Protein product: CASKLDNEQFF.

This clonotype was found many times. The CDR3 here is CSASSPGQAIYSPLHF. The CDR3 DNA reads as TGCAGTGCTAGTTCTCCGGGACAAGCGATTTATTCACCCCTCCACTTT. The chain joins TRBV20-1 to TRBJ1-6; the D gene is possibly TRBD1 (6 bases). The CDR3 is made up of 16 amino acids. Germline V gene sequence: CDR1 DFQATT, CDR2 SNEGSKA (reference sequence). V lost 3 bases and J 8 bases, leaving 20 bases between the germline ends.

The table lists this clonotype with many counts. The rearrangement joins TRBV11-2 to TRBJ2-1; TRBD1 agrees at 7 bases. CDR3 length: 15 residues. Germline V lookup: CDR1 SGHAT, CDR2 FQNNGV. Losses at the gene ends were 6 bases for V and 6 bases for J; bases not matched to a gene: 11. Written as DNA, the CDR3 is TGTGCCAGCAGACTACCCAGACAGGGTCCCAATGAGCAGTTCTTC. It yields the protein CASRLPRQGPNEQFF.

This clonotype was seen ten or more times. The chain combines TRBV14 with TRBJ2-2, with D perhaps matching TRBD2 (6 bases). Per the germline V gene, CDR1 is SGHDN and CDR2 is FVKESK. The length of the CDR3 is 14 residues. V dropped 6 bases and J dropped 5 bases, with 13 bases sitting between them. This CDR3 reads CASSILARTGELFF. In DNA, the CDR3 is TGTGCCAGCAGTATACTAGCCAGAACCGGGGAGCTGTTTTTT.